Listed here are 27 T cell receptor beta chains from one sample, sequenced in a study of cytomegalovirus exposure and HLA in healthy donors. The primer mix had 60 Vbeta and 13 Jbeta primers. Using immunoSEQ multiplex PCR, the repertoire was profiled, and TCRdb retains in-frame clones only, with some absent. The sample yields about 65,000 clones, 70% to 85% seen once. The sample was PBMCs. Receptors originate from a girl under 18 in good health and CMV-seropositive.

The chain is built from TRBV30 and TRBJ2-7; 10 bases line up with TRBD2. V was clipped by 2 bases and J by 7 bases; unmatched bases: 8. There are 14 residues in the CDR3. Germline values: CDR1 GTSNPN, CDR2 SVGIG (reference sequence). Here the CDR3 DNA reads TGTGCCTGGAGTTTGCTAGCGGGAGAGGGAGAGCAGTACTTC. It encodes CAWSLLAGEGEQYF.

V usage is TRBV11-2 and J usage is TRBJ2-1; weak D call: TRBD2 (6 bases). V lost 5 bases and J 12 bases, leaving 20 bases between the germline ends. The CDR3 contains 14 residues. From germline, CDR1 is SGHAT and CDR2 FQNNGV. DNA for the CDR3: TGTGCCAGCAGCCGGGGACTTAATAATGAAGTGCAGTTCTTC. It is translated as CASSRGLNNEVQFF.

The rearrangement joins TRBV19 to TRBJ2-1, with 11 bases identical to TRBD2. Germline V CDR1 and CDR2: LNHDA, SQIVND (reference sequence). Losses at the gene ends were 7 bases for V and 13 bases for J; bases not matched to a gene: 9. This CDR3 is built from 13 residues. The CDR3 DNA sequence: TGTGCCAGTATGGTAGCGGGGGGGCCGGGTCAGTTCTTC. This codes for CASMVAGGPGQFF.

This chain connects TRBV30 to TRBJ2-3, with D possibly TRBD1 on 6 matching bases. V lost 5 bases, J lost 3 bases, and 15 bases lay in between. Germline V gene sequence: CDR1 GTSNPN, CDR2 SVGIG (reference sequence). The CDR3 loop spans 14 amino acids. CDR3 protein: CAWEHRAWTDTQYF. CDR3 DNA sequence: TGTGCCTGGGAACACAGGGCTTGGACAGATACGCAGTATTTT.

Only a few counts were recorded for this clone. The chain carries TRBV28 and TRBJ2-5, with 10 bases lining up with TRBD1. The CDR3 is made up of 14 amino acids. V was pared by 6 bases and J by 6 bases, with 7 bases of the junction left unmatched. Germline V lookup: CDR1 MDHEN, CDR2 SYDVKM. CDR3 nucleotides: TGTGCCAGCAGCAAAGGACAGGGGGGGCAGACCCAGTACTTC. It yields the protein CASSKGQGGQTQYF.

This clone occurred a few times. The chain couples TRBV12-5 to TRBJ2-3; D is unclear. The CDR3 is 16 residues long. The V end lost 7 bases, the J end lost 0 bases, and 17 bases lay between the germline ends. Germline lookup yields CDR1 LGHNT and CDR2 FRNRAP. The CDR3 sequence: CASVHCPPASTDTQYF. CDR3 nucleotides: TGTGCTAGTGTCCACTGCCCCCCTGCTAGCACAGATACGCAGTATTTT.

The table lists this clone with a few counts. The rearrangement links TRBV19 to TRBJ1-2; no clear D. CDR3 size: 13 residues. Trimming pared 7 bases from V and 2 bases from J, leaving 11 bases between. Germline CDR1 LNHDA, CDR2 SQIVND (reference sequence). The CDR3 is CASMEGWNYGYTF. The DNA of the CDR3 is TGTGCCAGTATGGAGGGCTGGAACTATGGCTACACCTTC. Variable domain in full (rest from reference TRBV19 and TRBJ1-2): DGGITQSPKYLFRKEGQNVTLSCEQNLNHDAMYWYRQDPGQGLRLIYYSQIVNDFQKGDIAEGYSVSREKKESFPLTVTSAQKNPTAFYLCASMEGWNYGYTFGSGTRLTVV.

The chain is built from TRBV30 and TRBJ1-1, with a possible D match to TRBD1 (6 bases). The CDR3 length is 15 residues. CDR1 and CDR2 (germline): GTSNPN, SVGIG (reference sequence). V lost 8 bases to trimming and J lost 13 bases, with 32 bases between them. The CDR3 sequence is CAARKPAWGQPRGFF. CDR3 DNA: TGTGCCGCCCGAAAACCCGCGTGGGGGCAGCCGAGGGGTTTCTTT.

As DNA, the CDR3 is TGCGCCAGCAGCCCGGGTGGACTAGCCAAAAACATTCAGTACTTC. Translated, it gives CASSPGGLAKNIQYF. The V gene is TRBV4-3, the J gene TRBJ2-4; D might be TRBD2 (5 bases). This CDR3 region has 15 residues. The V gene's germline CDR1 is LGHNA and CDR2 YSLEER. The V end was cut by 4 bases, the J end by 0 bases, with 10 bases between.

This clone was observed a handful of times. This chain links TRBV19 with TRBJ2-7; 7 bases map to TRBD1. The germline V gene has CDR1 LNHDA and CDR2 SQIVND (reference sequence). The CDR3 extends over 13 amino acids. V was pared by 7 bases and J by 1 base, with 4 bases of the junction left unmatched. The DNA for the CDR3 is TGTGCCAGTATGGGGGACAGATCCTACGAGCAGTACTTC. Translated: CASMGDRSYEQYF.

The V call is TRBV25-1, the J call TRBJ2-6; D not resolved. V was pared by 1 base and J by 0 bases, with 7 bases between. CDR1 and CDR2 from the germline V gene are MGHDK and SYGVNS. CDR3 length: 16 residues. CDR3 nucleotides: TGTGCCAGCAGTGAATGGGCACCCTCTGGGGCCAACGTCCTGACTTTC. This sequence encodes CASSEWAPSGANVLTF.

The gene calls are TRBV6-5 and TRBJ1-2; D is perhaps TRBD1 (6 bases). Germline V lookup: CDR1 MNHEY, CDR2 SVGAGI. The V and J ends lost 5 bases and 13 bases respectively, with 17 bases between them. This CDR3 comprises 12 residues. The CDR3 sequence is CASSPGVGGSTF. The CDR3 nucleotides read TGTGCCAGCAGTCCCGGGGTAGGGGGTAGCACCTTC.

This rearrangement joins TRBV5-1 to TRBJ2-6; 9 bases align to TRBD1. CDR1 is SGHRS and CDR2 is YFSETQ in the germline V gene. Trimming removed 2 bases from V and 0 bases from J; junction bases left unmatched: 9. CDR3 length: 19 residues. This CDR3 is CASSFRTGALSSGANVLTF. CDR3 in DNA: TGCGCCAGCAGCTTTCGGACAGGGGCTTTAAGCTCTGGGGCCAACGTCCTGACTTTC.

The J gene is TRBJ1-5, the V gene TRBV4-3; D is unresolved. CDR3 size: 14 residues. Trimming shortened V by 0 bases and J by 6 bases, and 9 bases separated the two germline ends. CDR1 and CDR2 (germline): LGHNA, YSLEER. The CDR3 nucleotides read TGCGCCAGCAGCCAAGATTCCGGTGTTCAGCCCCAGCATTTT. Amino acid sequence: CASSQDSGVQPQHF.

The chain combines TRBV30 with TRBJ1-5; TRBD1 might be the D (6 bases). Trimming stripped 2 bases from V and 7 bases from J, with 21 bases between. CDR1 is GTSNPN and CDR2 is SVGIG in the germline V gene (reference sequence). This CDR3 comprises 16 residues. The chain's CDR3 is CAWSIYRVMVGQPQHF. The CDR3 DNA follows: TGTGCCTGGAGTATCTACAGGGTGATGGTAGGGCAGCCCCAGCATTTT. The entire variable domain, with the rest obtained from reference TRBV30 and TRBJ1-5, is as follows: SQTIHQWPATLVQPVGSPLSLECTVEGTSNPNLYWYRQAAGRGLQLLFYSVGIGQISSEVPQNLSASRPQDRQFILSSKKLLLSDSGFYLCAWSIYRVMVGQPQHFGDGTRLSIL.

Of note for this clone: A junction boundary mismatches the germline segment, possibly from a read error. The J gene is TRBJ2-6, the V gene TRBV14; 11 bases agree with TRBD1. The CDR3 contains 16 residues. CDR1 and CDR2 from the germline V gene are SGHDN and FVKESK. CDR3 protein: CASSLNPGQGDNVLTF. For the CDR3, the DNA is TGTGCCAGCAGCCTTAACCCGGGACAGGGGGACAACGTCCTGACTTTC.

This sequence joins TRBV6-5 and TRBJ2-2, with 7 bases that match TRBD2. V lost 2 bases and J lost 2; bases outside the gene matches: 2. Germline CDR1 reads MNHEY; CDR2 reads SVGAGI. The CDR3 is 15 amino acids. The chain's CDR3 is CASSYGGVNTGELFF. CDR3 nucleotides: TGTGCCAGCAGTTACGGGGGGGTCAACACCGGGGAGCTGTTTTTT.

The chain combines TRBV13 with TRBJ2-3; the D is unclear. The CDR3 is 14 amino acids. CDR1 is PRHDT and CDR2 is FYEKMQ in the germline V gene (reference sequence). V dropped 1 base and J dropped 9 bases, with 14 bases sitting between them. The CDR3 is CASSLEGIRGTQYF. The CDR3, as DNA: TGTGCCAGCAGCTTAGAAGGTATCAGAGGCACGCAGTATTTT. The complete variable domain, with remaining parts taken from reference TRBV13 and TRBJ2-3, reads AAGVIQSPRHLIKEKRETATLKCYPIPRHDTVYWYQQGPGQDPQFLISFYEKMQSDKGSIPDRFSAQQFSDYHSELNMSSLELGDSALYFCASSLEGIRGTQYFGPGTRLTVL.

The J gene is TRBJ2-7, the V gene TRBV7-8, with TRBD1 matching over 8 bases. The CDR3 covers 16 residues. The ends lost 5 bases at V and 3 bases at J; junction bases unmatched: 12. Germline V gene sequence: CDR1 SGHVS, CDR2 FQNEAQ. The CDR3 coding sequence is TGTGCCAGCAGCCTCCATCTCCGGGACAGGCTCTACGAGCAGTACTTC. Protein: CASSLHLRDRLYEQYF.

The genes are TRBV6-1 and TRBJ1-1; 8 bases agree with TRBD1. This CDR3 has 12 residues. V trimming: 6 bases; J trimming: 5 bases; junction bases outside the gene matches: 2. Germline-derived CDR1 and CDR2 are MNHNS and SASEGT. CDR3 sequence (DNA): TGTGCCAGCAGCAGGGGGCTTACTGAAGCTTTCTTT. Its translation is CASSRGLTEAFF.

The chain has TRBV28 and TRBJ2-5, with 13 bases lining up with TRBD2. V lost 5 bases, J lost 5 bases, and 11 bases stayed unmatched. Per the germline V gene, CDR1 is MDHEN and CDR2 is SYDVKM. The CDR3 length is 17 residues. The CDR3 DNA sequence: TGTGCCAGCAGTATTGTACCGGGACTAGCGGGGTCTGAGACCCAGTACTTC. Translation: CASSIVPGLAGSETQYF.

This clone has a single count. This rearrangement joins TRBV5-1 to TRBJ2-1; D is perhaps TRBD1 (6 bases). The ends were cut back, 8 bases at V and 7 bases at J, with 19 bases in the middle. The CDR3 runs 14 residues. Per germline, CDR1 SGHRS and CDR2 YFSETQ. The chain's CDR3 is CARATGKEVNEQFF. In DNA form, the CDR3 reads TGCGCCAGAGCCACAGGGAAGGAGGTGAATGAGCAGTTCTTC. The full variable domain, with the rest looked up from reference TRBV5-1 and TRBJ2-1, is KAGVTQTPRYLIKTRGQQVTLSCSPISGHRSVSWYQQTPGQGLQFLFEYFSETQRNKGNFPGRFSGRQFSNSRSEMNVSTLELGDSALYLCARATGKEVNEQFFGPGTRLTVL.

V is TRBV10-1 and J is TRBJ2-5, with 13 bases fitting TRBD2. Germline assignment: CDR1 WNHNN and CDR2 SYGVQD (reference sequence). The CDR3 totals 16 residues. The ends lost 3 bases at V and 4 bases at J; junction bases unmatched: 5. CDR3 DNA sequence: TGCGCCAGCAGTGACCAAGGACTAGCGGGGGTAGAGACCCAGTACTTC. This encodes CASSDQGLAGVETQYF.

The chain couples TRBV4-1 to TRBJ1-4; 9 nucleotides agree with TRBD1. Germline V gives CDR1 MGHRA, CDR2 YSYEKL. V was clipped by 3 bases and J by 8 bases; unmatched bases: 10. The CDR3 loop spans 16 amino acids. CDR3 DNA sequence: TGCGCCAGCAGCCAGCCATGGGAGACAGGGGGGGAAAAACTGTTTTTT. Residues: CASSQPWETGGEKLFF.

V usage is TRBV6-4 and J usage is TRBJ2-1; 10 nucleotides line up with TRBD1. The CDR3 has 15 amino acids. Trimming at V came to 6 bases and at J to 6 bases, leaving 8 bases not matched to a gene. The germline V gene encodes CDR1 MRHNA and CDR2 SNTAGT. Here the CDR3 DNA reads TGTGCCAGCAGCACAGACAGGGGGCGGGCCAATGAGCAGTTCTTC. Its translation is CASSTDRGRANEQFF.

Here the CDR3 reads CAPGRGMPDTQYF. The DNA for the CDR3 is TGTGCCCCGGGGCGGGGTATGCCAGATACGCAGTATTTT. This chain links TRBV21-1 with TRBJ2-3; the DNA was not used to check the table's D call, TRBD2. TRBV21-1 is assigned pseudogene status. CDR3 length: 13 amino acids.

This clone was detected a few times. This sequence joins TRBV29-1 and TRBJ1-1; a possible D gene is TRBD1 (6 bases). Germline values: CDR1 SQVTM, CDR2 ANQGSEA. The CDR3 covers 13 residues. V was shortened by 7 bases and J by 0 bases, with 12 bases between the two germline ends. This CDR3 reads CSADRPMNTEAFF. CDR3 sequence (DNA): TGCAGCGCTGACAGGCCCATGAACACTGAAGCTTTCTTT. The whole variable domain, remainder taken from reference TRBV29-1 and TRBJ1-1, is SAVISQKPSRDICQRGTSLTIQCQVDSQVTMMFWYRQQPGQSLTLIATANQGSEATYESGFVIDKFPISRPNLTFSTLTVSNMSPEDSSIYLCSADRPMNTEAFFGQGTRLTVV.